Listed below are T cell receptor beta chains from one sample, sequenced in a study of cytomegalovirus exposure and HLA in healthy donors. Here immunoSEQ multiplex PCR was the method, and the copy in TCRdb shows in-frame clones only, minus some. The table lists nearly 200,000 clones, more than 65% of them singletons. Sequencing used PBMCs. The receptors were sampled from a woman in her thirties in good health and CMV-seropositive. The CDR3 runs from the conserved cysteine through the conserved F or W. The order of the fields is D gene, V gene, clone size, J gene, CDR3 length, CDR3 DNA, CDR3 protein. D genes are given only for firm matches. Clone size appears in some rows only: once, few, many, or a class for an expanded clone.

d_gene: TRBD1
v_gene: TRBV7-9
abundance: .
j_gene: TRBJ1-4
len: 17
CDR3nt: TGTGCCAGCAGCTCCCCTCAGGGGGTGTCGGGTAATGAAAAACTGTTTTTT
CDR3aa: CASSSPQGVSGNEKLFF

d_gene: .
v_gene: TRBV9
abundance: .
j_gene: TRBJ2-7
len: 14
CDR3nt: TGTGCCAGCAGCTTCGGGTCCGGCTCCTACGAGCAGTACTTC
CDR3aa: CASSFGSGSYEQYF

d_gene: TRBD2
v_gene: TRBV5-1
abundance: few
j_gene: TRBJ2-2
len: 16
CDR3nt: TGCGCCAGCAGCTCAACACTAGCGGGAGGGCCCGGGGAGCTGTTTTTT
CDR3aa: CASSSTLAGGPGELFF

d_gene: .
v_gene: TRBV6-6
abundance: once
j_gene: TRBJ1-2
len: 14
CDR3nt: TGTGCCAGCAGTTACTACCCGAGGGACTATGGCTACACCTTC
CDR3aa: CASSYYPRDYGYTF

d_gene: .
v_gene: TRBV27
abundance: .
j_gene: TRBJ2-5
len: 13
CDR3nt: TGTGCCAGCAGTTTAGCCAGGGCCGAGACCCAGTACTTC
CDR3aa: CASSLARAETQYF

d_gene: TRBD1
v_gene: TRBV29-1
abundance: .
j_gene: TRBJ2-1
len: 13
CDR3nt: TGCAGCGGTCAGGACAGGGGGTACAATGAGCAGTTCTTC
CDR3aa: CSGQDRGYNEQFF

d_gene: TRBD2
v_gene: TRBV5-1
abundance: once
j_gene: TRBJ2-3
len: 16
CDR3nt: TGCGCCAGCAGCCCGGGACTAGCGGTTAGCACAGATACGCAGTATTTT
CDR3aa: CASSPGLAVSTDTQYF

d_gene: .
v_gene: TRBV11-2
abundance: .
j_gene: TRBJ1-3
len: 18
CDR3nt: TGTGCCAGCAGCCCAATCCTAACGACAGGCGACGCTGGAAACACCATATATTTT
CDR3aa: CASSPILTTGDAGNTIYF

d_gene: TRBD1
v_gene: TRBV25-1
abundance: .
j_gene: TRBJ1-2
len: 18
CDR3nt: TGTGCCAGCAGCGCAAAAGTAGGAAGAGGGACAGCGTATAGTGGCTACACCTTC
CDR3aa: CASSAKVGRGTAYSGYTF

d_gene: .
v_gene: TRBV27
abundance: .
j_gene: TRBJ1-5
len: 14
CDR3nt: TGTGCCAGCAGTTTAGCAGGGCAGGGACAGCCCCAGCATTTT
CDR3aa: CASSLAGQGQPQHF

d_gene: TRBD1
v_gene: TRBV30
abundance: .
j_gene: TRBJ1-3
len: 15
CDR3nt: TGTGCCTTAAACACCGGGACAGGAGTCGGTGGCACCATATATTTT
CDR3aa: CALNTGTGVGGTIYF

d_gene: TRBD2
v_gene: TRBV29-1
abundance: once
j_gene: TRBJ2-3
len: 14
CDR3nt: TGCAGCGTCCTAGCGGGAGGAGGCGCAGATACGCAGTATTTT
CDR3aa: CSVLAGGGADTQYF

d_gene: .
v_gene: TRBV21-1
abundance: .
j_gene: TRBJ2-6
len: 14
CDR3nt: TGTACACCCTGGGGGGAGACTGGGGCCAACGTCCTGACTTTC
CDR3aa: CTPWGETGANVLTF

d_gene: .
v_gene: TRBV6-5
abundance: .
j_gene: TRBJ2-1
len: 14
CDR3nt: TGTGCCAGCAGTTACTCGCAGACTGGGTATGAGCAGTTCTTC
CDR3aa: CASSYSQTGYEQFF

d_gene: TRBD2
v_gene: TRBV27
abundance: .
j_gene: TRBJ2-1
len: 13
CDR3nt: TGTGCCAGCGGGGAGCGGGAGGGCCGGAAGCAGTTCTTC
CDR3aa: CASGEREGRKQFF

d_gene: TRBD1
v_gene: TRBV6-5
abundance: .
j_gene: TRBJ2-1
len: 14
CDR3nt: TGTGCCAGCAGAAAACAGGGGGCGTACAATGAGCAGTTCTTC
CDR3aa: CASRKQGAYNEQFF

d_gene: .
v_gene: TRBV28
abundance: .
j_gene: TRBJ1-1
len: 14
CDR3nt: TGTGCCAGCACCCCCGGGGGGCTGGGCACTGAAGCTTTCTTT
CDR3aa: CASTPGGLGTEAFF

d_gene: .
v_gene: TRBV29-1
abundance: .
j_gene: TRBJ1-1
len: 11
CDR3nt: TGCAGCGTCTCCCTGAACACTGAAGCTTTCTTT
CDR3aa: CSVSLNTEAFF

d_gene: .
v_gene: TRBV2
abundance: .
j_gene: TRBJ2-2
len: 15
CDR3nt: TGTGCCAGCAGTGGATGGGGACTTAAGGGCGGGGAGCTGTTTTTT
CDR3aa: CASSGWGLKGGELFF

d_gene: .
v_gene: TRBV7-9
abundance: .
j_gene: TRBJ2-3
len: 12
CDR3nt: TGTGCCAGCAGCTCCAACACAGATACGCAGTATTTT
CDR3aa: CASSSNTDTQYF

d_gene: .
v_gene: TRBV7-8
abundance: .
j_gene: TRBJ1-2
len: 15
CDR3nt: TGTGCCAGCAGCTTAACAACCGGGACAACTTATGGCTACACCTTC
CDR3aa: CASSLTTGTTYGYTF

d_gene: TRBD1
v_gene: TRBV10-2
abundance: .
j_gene: TRBJ2-5
len: 15
CDR3nt: TGCGCCAGCAGTGAATTGGACAGGGCCCAAGAGACCCAGTACTTC
CDR3aa: CASSELDRAQETQYF

d_gene: TRBD1
v_gene: TRBV5-1
abundance: .
j_gene: TRBJ2-2
len: 14
CDR3nt: TGCGCCAGCAGCCGGGACAGGCCTACCGGGGAGCTGTTTTTT
CDR3aa: CASSRDRPTGELFF

d_gene: .
v_gene: TRBV20-1
abundance: .
j_gene: TRBJ1-5
len: 11
CDR3nt: TGCAGTGTGGGGGGTAATCAGCCCCAGCATTTT
CDR3aa: CSVGGNQPQHF

d_gene: .
v_gene: TRBV14
abundance: .
j_gene: TRBJ1-2
len: 15
CDR3nt: TGTGCCAGCAGCTGGGGGCAGGGACGGATCTATGGCTACACCTTC
CDR3aa: CASSWGQGRIYGYTF